This T cell receptor beta chain emerged from a study of shared clonotypes between healthy human individuals. V was clipped by 2 bases and J by 4 bases, with 20 bases between them. Germline CDR1 is SGHDN and CDR2 is FVKESK. This CDR3 is built from 17 residues. Using immunoSEQ multiplex PCR, the repertoire was profiled, and TCRdb retains in-frame clones only, with some absent. There are about 2.3 million clones in the sample; 85% to 95% occur only once, and 0.37% lies in the top ten. This clonotype originated in a young man in good health. Some clones in this sample may be carry-over from other donors' samples. Specimen: naive CD4+ T cells from PBMCs. Described subset: CD45RA+ positively selected. The chain is built from TRBV14 and TRBJ1-1, with D perhaps matching TRBD1 (5 bases). CDR3 in DNA: TGTGCCAGCAGCCAATACCGGGACTCCAAACGGGTCACTGAAGCTTTCTTT. It codes for CASSQYRDSKRVTEAFF.